This TCR beta chain was found in a study of human T cells and chemical hapten exposure. About the research overall: Slight volume differences across pooled libraries mainly accounted for varying per-sample TCR yields.

Total RNA was extracted from unfractionated whole blood. V lost 2 bases, J lost 0 bases, and 10 bases lay in between. The CDR3 runs 16 residues. Germline CDR1 is WSHSY and CDR2 is SAAADI. Study outcomes and limitations: Those TCRs sitting above 1 in 1000 frequency stayed the same with DPC sensitization.

This clonotype was seen more than once but under ten times. Its antigen is still unknown. The library gave individual cDNA molecules unique molecular identifiers. In the source study's methods: Individual samples carried between about 23,224 and 750,000 TCRs, with 95,638 as the median. TCRdb fed the reads into MiXCR, producing one record per CDR3 protein. The V and J calls shown here were made by TCRdb, not taken from the authors' results. Here the sample spans 100,000 to 150,000 distinct CDR3 sequences, 6.5% to 10% being singletons. The sequence was collected from a human donor in good health. Some clones in this sample may be carry-over from other donors' samples. This rearrangement joins TRBV10-2 to TRBJ2-2; D is undetermined. The sequenced sample consisted of whole blood. CDR3 bases: TGCGCCAGCAGTGAGGCGGACGAGTCGAACACCGGGGAGCTGTTTTTT. Protein sequence: CASSEADESNTGELFF.